The rows below give T cell receptor beta chains drawn from one sample of a study of CD8+ T cells in alopecia areata. Here immunoSEQ multiplex PCR was the method, and the copy in TCRdb shows in-frame clones only, minus some. The table has 150,000 to 200,000 clones, approximately 61% seen once. The sequencing here drew on CD4+ T cells sorted from blood, taken at week 24, from a patient treated with tofacitinib. These TCRs come from a human donor with alopecia areata. Both conserved end residues are part of each CDR3. Each record gives: V gene, D gene, J gene, clone size, CDR3 DNA, CDR3 protein. A D gene is named only where the DNA matches it firmly. Clone size is stated in some rows and not others, as once, few, many or a class when expanded.

V: TRBV5-6
D: -
J: TRBJ1-3
size: few
DNA: TGTGCCAGCAGGGTATACACCAACTCTGGAAACACCATATATTTT
CDR3: CASRVYTNSGNTIYF

V: TRBV29-1
D: -
J: TRBJ1-6
size: -
DNA: TGCAGCGTTGCAGAGGTTGTGGATTCACCCCTCCACTTT
CDR3: CSVAEVVDSPLHF

V: TRBV29-1
D: -
J: TRBJ2-1
size: -
DNA: TGCAGCGTTGAACGAACACCCATTATGGCGCCAAGCTCCTACAATGAGCAGTTCTTC
CDR3: CSVERTPIMAPSSYNEQFF

V: TRBV6-5
D: -
J: TRBJ2-5
size: -
DNA: TGTGCCAGCAGTTACCTTTTGCGGGAAGGAGAGACCCAGTACTTC
CDR3: CASSYLLREGETQYF

V: TRBV19
D: -
J: TRBJ1-2
size: -
DNA: TGTGCCAGTAGTATAGTGACGGTGGGGCAAAGTGGCTACACCTTC
CDR3: CASSIVTVGQSGYTF

V: TRBV30
D: -
J: TRBJ1-1
size: -
DNA: TGTGCCTGGAGTCTAAGGGGCCGTCCACTTGGCACTGAAGCTTTCTTT
CDR3: CAWSLRGRPLGTEAFF

V: TRBV25-1
D: -
J: TRBJ2-3
size: -
DNA: TGTGCCACCCCGTCCCCCAGATTAACAGATACGCAGTATTTT
CDR3: CATPSPRLTDTQYF

V: TRBV29-1
D: -
J: TRBJ2-7
size: -
DNA: TGCAGCGTTGCACAGGGATTTGAGCAGTACTTC
CDR3: CSVAQGFEQYF

V: TRBV5-6
D: TRBD1
J: TRBJ1-2
size: -
DNA: TGTGCCAGCAGCTCCGGACAGGGGAGCTTGAATGGCTACACCTTC
CDR3: CASSSGQGSLNGYTF

V: TRBV7-2
D: -
J: TRBJ2-3
size: -
DNA: TGTGCCAGCAGCTTAGGGGCTGGGTCGGATAGAGTCACGCAGTATTTT
CDR3: CASSLGAGSDRVTQYF

V: TRBV7-2
D: -
J: TRBJ1-1
size: -
DNA: TGTGCCAGCAGCCCACAGACCGGGACCACTGAAGCTTTCTTT
CDR3: CASSPQTGTTEAFF

V: TRBV5-1
D: TRBD1
J: TRBJ2-7
size: -
DNA: TGCGCCAGCAGCTTGCCGGCGGCAGGGGGCCACGAGCAGTACTTC
CDR3: CASSLPAAGGHEQYF

V: TRBV29-1
D: TRBD1
J: TRBJ2-7
size: -
DNA: TGCAGCGTTGCAGACAGGGGATTCTACGAGCAGTACTTC
CDR3: CSVADRGFYEQYF

V: TRBV4-3
D: TRBD2
J: TRBJ2-3
size: -
DNA: TGCGCCAGCAGCCAAGATCCTAGCGGTCCAGATACGCAGTATTTT
CDR3: CASSQDPSGPDTQYF